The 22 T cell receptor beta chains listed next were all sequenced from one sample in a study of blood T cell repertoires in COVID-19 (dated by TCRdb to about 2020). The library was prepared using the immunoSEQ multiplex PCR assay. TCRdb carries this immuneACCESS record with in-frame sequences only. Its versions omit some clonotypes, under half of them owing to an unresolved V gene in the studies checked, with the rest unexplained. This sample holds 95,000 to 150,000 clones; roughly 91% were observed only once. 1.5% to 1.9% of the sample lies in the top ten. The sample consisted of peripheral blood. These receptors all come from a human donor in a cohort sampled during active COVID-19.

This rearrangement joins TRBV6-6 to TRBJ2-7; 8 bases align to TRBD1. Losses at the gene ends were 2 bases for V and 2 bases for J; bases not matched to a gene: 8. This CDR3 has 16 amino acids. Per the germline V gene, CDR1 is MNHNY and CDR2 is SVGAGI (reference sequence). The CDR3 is CASSYPQGEKAYEQYF. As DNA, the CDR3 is TGTGCCAGCAGTTACCCACAGGGGGAGAAGGCCTACGAGCAGTACTTC.

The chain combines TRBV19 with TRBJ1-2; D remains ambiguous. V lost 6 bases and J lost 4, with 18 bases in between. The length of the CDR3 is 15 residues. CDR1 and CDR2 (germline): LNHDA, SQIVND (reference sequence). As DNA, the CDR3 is TGTGCCAGTAGCCCGGGTTTACGGAACGGCTATGGCTACACCTTC. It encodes CASSPGLRNGYGYTF.

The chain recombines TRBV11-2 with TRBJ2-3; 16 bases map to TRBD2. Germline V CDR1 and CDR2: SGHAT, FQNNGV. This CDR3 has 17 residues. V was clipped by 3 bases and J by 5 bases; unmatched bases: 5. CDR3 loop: CASSFSGTSGGGDTQYF. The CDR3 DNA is TGTGCCAGCAGCTTCTCCGGGACTAGCGGGGGGGGAGATACGCAGTATTTT. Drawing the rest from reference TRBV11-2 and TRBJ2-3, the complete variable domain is EAGVAQSPRYKIIEKRQSVAFWCNPISGHATLYWYQQILGQGPKLLIQFQNNGVVDDSQLPKDRFSAERLKGVDSTLKIQPAKLEDSAVYLCASSFSGTSGGGDTQYFGPGTRLTVL.

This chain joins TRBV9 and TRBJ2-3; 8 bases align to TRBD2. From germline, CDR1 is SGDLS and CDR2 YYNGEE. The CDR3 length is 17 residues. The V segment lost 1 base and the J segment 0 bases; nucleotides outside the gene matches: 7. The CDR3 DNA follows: TGTGCCAGCAGCGTACAGGGCGGGGGGCTAAGCACAGATACGCAGTATTTT. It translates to CASSVQGGGLSTDTQYF. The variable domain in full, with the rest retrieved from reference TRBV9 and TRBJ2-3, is DSGVTQTPKHLITATGQRVTLRCSPRSGDLSVYWYQQSLDQGLQFLIQYYNGEERAKGNILERFSAQQFPDLHSELNLSSLELGDSALYFCASSVQGGGLSTDTQYFGPGTRLTVL.

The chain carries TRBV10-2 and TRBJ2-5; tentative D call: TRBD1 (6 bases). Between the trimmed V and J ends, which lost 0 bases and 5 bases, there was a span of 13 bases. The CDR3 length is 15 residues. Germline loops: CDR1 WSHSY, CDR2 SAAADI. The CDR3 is CASSESTGFWETQYF. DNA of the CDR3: TGCGCCAGCAGTGAGTCGACAGGATTTTGGGAGACCCAGTACTTC.

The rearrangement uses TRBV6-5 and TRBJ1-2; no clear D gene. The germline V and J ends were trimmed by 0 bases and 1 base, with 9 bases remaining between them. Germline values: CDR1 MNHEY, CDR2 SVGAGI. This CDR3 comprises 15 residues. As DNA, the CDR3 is TGTGCCAGCAGTTACTCGTTTCGGGTTAACTATGGCTACACCTTC. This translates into CASSYSFRVNYGYTF.

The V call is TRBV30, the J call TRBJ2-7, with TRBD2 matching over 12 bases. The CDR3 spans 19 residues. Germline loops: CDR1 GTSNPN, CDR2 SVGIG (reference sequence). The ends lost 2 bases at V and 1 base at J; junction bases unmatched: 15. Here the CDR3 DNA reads TGTGCCTGGAGTCTTCCTCCGACTAGCGGGGGAATACGTTCCTACGAGCAGTACTTC. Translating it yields CAWSLPPTSGGIRSYEQYF.

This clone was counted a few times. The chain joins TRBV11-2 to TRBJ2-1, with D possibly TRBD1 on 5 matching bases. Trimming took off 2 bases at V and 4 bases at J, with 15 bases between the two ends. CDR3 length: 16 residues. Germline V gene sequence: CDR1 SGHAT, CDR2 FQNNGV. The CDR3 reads CASSLLSGHPYNEQFF. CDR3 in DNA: TGTGCCAGCAGCTTATTGAGTGGACACCCTTACAATGAGCAGTTCTTC.

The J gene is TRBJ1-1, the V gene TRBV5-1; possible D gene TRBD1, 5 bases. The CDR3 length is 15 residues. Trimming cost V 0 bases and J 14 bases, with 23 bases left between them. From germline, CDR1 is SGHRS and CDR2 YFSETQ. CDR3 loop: CASSLEPLGTSSSFF. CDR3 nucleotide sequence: TGCGCCAGCAGCTTGGAGCCTTTAGGGACTTCATCCTCCTTCTTT.

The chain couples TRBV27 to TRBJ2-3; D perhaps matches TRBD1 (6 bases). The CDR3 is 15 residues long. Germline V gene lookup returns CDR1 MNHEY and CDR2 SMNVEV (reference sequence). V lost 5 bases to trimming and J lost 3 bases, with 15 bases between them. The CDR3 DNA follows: TGTGCCAGCAGTAAGGAACAGGGACATACAGATACGCAGTATTTT. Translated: CASSKEQGHTDTQYF.

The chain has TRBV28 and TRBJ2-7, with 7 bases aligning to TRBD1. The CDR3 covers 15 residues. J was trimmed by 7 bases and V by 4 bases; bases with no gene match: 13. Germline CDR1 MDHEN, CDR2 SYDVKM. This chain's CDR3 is CASSSGAGGKGEQYF. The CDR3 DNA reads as TGTGCCAGCAGTTCTGGGGCAGGGGGAAAAGGGGAGCAGTACTTC.

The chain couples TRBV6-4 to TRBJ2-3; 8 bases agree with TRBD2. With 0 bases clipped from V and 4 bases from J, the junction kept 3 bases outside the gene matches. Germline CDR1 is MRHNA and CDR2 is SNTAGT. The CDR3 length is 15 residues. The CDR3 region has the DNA TGTGCCAGCAGTGACTCCAGCGGGAGTGCAGATACGCAGTATTTT. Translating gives CASSDSSGSADTQYF.

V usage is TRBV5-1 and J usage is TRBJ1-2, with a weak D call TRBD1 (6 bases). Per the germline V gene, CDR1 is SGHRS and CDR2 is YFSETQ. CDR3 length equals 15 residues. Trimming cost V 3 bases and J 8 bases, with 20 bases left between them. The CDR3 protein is CASSSDSGPITGYTF. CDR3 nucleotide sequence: TGCGCCAGCAGCTCGGACAGTGGGCCTATTACGGGCTACACCTTC.

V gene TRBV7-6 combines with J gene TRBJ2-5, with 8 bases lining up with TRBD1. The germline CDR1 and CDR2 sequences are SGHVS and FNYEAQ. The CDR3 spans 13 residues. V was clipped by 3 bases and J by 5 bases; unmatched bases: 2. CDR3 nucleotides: TGTGCCAGCAGCTTCAGGGGGCGGGAGACCCAGTACTTC. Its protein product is CASSFRGRETQYF.

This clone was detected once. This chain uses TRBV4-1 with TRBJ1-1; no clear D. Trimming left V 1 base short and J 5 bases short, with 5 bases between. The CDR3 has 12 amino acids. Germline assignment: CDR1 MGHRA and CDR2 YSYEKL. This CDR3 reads CASSQGRTEAFF. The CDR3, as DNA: TGCGCCAGCAGCCAAGGGAGAACTGAAGCTTTCTTT.

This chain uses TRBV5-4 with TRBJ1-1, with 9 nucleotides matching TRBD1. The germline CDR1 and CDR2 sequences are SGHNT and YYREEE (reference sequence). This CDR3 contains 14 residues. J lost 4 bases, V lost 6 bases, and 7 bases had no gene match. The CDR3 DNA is TGTGCCAGCACCGGGGACAGGGTCTCCACTGAAGCTTTCTTT. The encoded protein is CASTGDRVSTEAFF.

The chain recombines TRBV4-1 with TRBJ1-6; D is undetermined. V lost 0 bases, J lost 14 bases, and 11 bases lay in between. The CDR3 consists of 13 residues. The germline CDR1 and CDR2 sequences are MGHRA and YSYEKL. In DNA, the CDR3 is TGCGCCAGCAGCCAAGACCCCCTCGCGGCCCTCCACTTT. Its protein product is CASSQDPLAALHF.

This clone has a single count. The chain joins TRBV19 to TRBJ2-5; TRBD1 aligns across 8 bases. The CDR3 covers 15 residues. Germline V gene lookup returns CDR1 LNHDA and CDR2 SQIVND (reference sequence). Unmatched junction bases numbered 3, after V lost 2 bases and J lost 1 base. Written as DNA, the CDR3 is TGTGCCAGTAGTATACAGGGGGCGCTCCAAGAGACCCAGTACTTC. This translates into CASSIQGALQETQYF.

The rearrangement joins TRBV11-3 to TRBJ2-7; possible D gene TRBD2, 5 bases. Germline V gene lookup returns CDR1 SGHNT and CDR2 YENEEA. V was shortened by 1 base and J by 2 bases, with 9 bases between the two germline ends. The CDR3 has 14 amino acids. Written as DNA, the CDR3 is TGTGCCAGCAGCTTAGGGACTGGGACCTACGAGCAGTACTTC. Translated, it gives CASSLGTGTYEQYF.

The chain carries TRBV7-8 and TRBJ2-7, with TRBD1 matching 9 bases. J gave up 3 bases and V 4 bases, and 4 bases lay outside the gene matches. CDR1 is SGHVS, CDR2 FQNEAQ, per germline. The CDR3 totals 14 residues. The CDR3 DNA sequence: TGTGCCAGCAGCTACCGGGACAGGGTCTACGAGCAGTACTTC. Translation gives CASSYRDRVYEQYF.

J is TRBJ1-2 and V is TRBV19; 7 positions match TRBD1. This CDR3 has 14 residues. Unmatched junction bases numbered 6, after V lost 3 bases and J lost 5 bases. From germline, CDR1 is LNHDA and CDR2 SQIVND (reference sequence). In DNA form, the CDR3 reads TGTGCCAGTAGTATCGTGGGACAGATATATGGCTACACCTTC. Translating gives CASSIVGQIYGYTF.

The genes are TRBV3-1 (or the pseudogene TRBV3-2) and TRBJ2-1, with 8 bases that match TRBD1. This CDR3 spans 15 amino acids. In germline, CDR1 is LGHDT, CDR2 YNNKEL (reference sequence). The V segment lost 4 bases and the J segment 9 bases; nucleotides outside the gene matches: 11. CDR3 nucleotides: TGTGCCAGCAGCCCTAGCGCCAGGGGGCTTGGTGAGCAGTTCTTC. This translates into CASSPSARGLGEQFF.